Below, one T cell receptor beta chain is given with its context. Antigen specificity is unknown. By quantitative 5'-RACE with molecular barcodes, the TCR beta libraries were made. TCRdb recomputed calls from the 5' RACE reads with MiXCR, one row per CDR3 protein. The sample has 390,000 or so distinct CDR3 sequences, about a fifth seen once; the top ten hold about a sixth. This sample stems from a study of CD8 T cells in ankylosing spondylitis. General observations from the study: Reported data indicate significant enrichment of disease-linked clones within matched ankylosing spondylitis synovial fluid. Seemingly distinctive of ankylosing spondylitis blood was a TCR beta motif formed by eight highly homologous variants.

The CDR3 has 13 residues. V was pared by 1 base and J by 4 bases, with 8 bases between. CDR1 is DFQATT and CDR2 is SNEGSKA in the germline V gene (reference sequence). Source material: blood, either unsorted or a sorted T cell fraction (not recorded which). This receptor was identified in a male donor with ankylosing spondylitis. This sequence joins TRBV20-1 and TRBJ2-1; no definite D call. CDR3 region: CSARVSRYNEQFF. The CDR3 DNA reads TGCAGTGCTAGAGTTTCCAGATACAATGAGCAGTTCTTC.